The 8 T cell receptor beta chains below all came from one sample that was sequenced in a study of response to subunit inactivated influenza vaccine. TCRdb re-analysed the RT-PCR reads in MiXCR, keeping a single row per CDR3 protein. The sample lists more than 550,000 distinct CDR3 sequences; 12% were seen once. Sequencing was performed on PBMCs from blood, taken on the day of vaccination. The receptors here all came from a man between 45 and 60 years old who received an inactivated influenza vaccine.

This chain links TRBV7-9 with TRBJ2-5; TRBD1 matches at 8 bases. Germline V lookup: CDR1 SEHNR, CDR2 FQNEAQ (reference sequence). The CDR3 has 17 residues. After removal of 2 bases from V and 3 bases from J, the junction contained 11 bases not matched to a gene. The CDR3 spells CASSLTRTGRRKETQYF. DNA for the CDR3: TGTGCCAGCAGCTTAACACGGACAGGGAGGCGGAAAGAGACCCAGTACTTC.

Written as DNA, the CDR3 is TGCAGCGACCCCACCCTCGCGCTTAGCACAGATACGCAGTATTTT. This translates into CSDPTLALSTDTQYF. This sequence joins TRBV29-1 and TRBJ2-3; D unresolved. Trimming removed 7 bases at V and 0 bases at J, with 17 bases between. The CDR3 sequence is 15 residues long. Germline V gene lookup returns CDR1 SQVTM and CDR2 ANQGSEA.

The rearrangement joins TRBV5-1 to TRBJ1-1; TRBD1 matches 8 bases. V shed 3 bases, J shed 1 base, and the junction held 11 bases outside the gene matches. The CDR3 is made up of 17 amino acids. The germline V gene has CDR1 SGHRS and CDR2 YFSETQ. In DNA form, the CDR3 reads TGCGCCAGCAGCTCCCGCCTGACAGGGGCCGAGAACACTGAAGCTTTCTTT. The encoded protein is CASSSRLTGAENTEAFF.

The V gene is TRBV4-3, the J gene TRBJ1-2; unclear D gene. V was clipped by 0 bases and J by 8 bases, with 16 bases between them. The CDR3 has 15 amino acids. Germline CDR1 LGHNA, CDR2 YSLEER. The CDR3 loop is CASSQELRSTEGYTF. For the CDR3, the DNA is TGCGCCAGCAGCCAAGAGCTAAGGAGCACCGAGGGCTACACCTTC.

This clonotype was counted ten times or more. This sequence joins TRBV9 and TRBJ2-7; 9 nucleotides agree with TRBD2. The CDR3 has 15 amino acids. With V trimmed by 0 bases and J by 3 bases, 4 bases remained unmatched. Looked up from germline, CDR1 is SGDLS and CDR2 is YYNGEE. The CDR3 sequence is CASSVGGSGGYEQYF. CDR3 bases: TGTGCCAGCAGCGTAGGTGGTAGCGGGGGCTACGAGCAGTACTTC.

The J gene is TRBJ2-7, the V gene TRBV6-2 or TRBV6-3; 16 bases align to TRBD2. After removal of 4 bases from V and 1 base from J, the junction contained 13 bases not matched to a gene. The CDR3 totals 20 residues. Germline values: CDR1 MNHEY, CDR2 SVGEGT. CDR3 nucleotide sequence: TGTGCCAGCAGTTCCCGGGCCGGGACTAGCGGGGGGGCCGGATCCTACGAGCAGTACTTC. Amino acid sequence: CASSSRAGTSGGAGSYEQYF.

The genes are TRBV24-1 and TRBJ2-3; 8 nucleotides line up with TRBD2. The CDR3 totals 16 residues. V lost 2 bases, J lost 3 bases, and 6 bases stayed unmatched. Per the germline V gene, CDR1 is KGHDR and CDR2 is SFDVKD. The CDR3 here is CATSDYPAGVTDTQYF. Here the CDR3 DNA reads TGTGCCACCAGTGATTACCCAGCGGGGGTGACAGATACGCAGTATTTT.

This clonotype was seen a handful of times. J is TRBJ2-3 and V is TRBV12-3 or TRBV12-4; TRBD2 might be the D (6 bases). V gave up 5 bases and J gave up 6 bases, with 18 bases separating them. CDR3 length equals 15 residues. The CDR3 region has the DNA TGTGCCAGCAGTAGGGACGATCACCGGGGGGATACGCAGTATTTT. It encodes CASSRDDHRGDTQYF.